The present T cell receptor beta chain was sequenced within a study of shared clonotypes between healthy human individuals. Looking at the study overall: Donors had three CD4 naive, three CD4 memory, two CD8 naive and one CD8 memory plate apiece.

The CDR3 has 15 residues. The germline V and J ends were trimmed by 1 base and 7 bases, with 14 bases remaining between them. The germline CDR1 and CDR2 sequences are SGHNT and YENEEA. A CD45RA+ naive subset and a CD45RA-negative memory subset were split from CD4+ cells. The table came from immunoSEQ multiplex PCR; TCRdb's copy has only in-frame clones and leaves some out. The sample has over 850,000 clones; around three quarters are singletons. The clonotype originates from a man between 18 and 29 years old in good health. Some clones in this sample may be carry-over from other donors' samples. The specimen was memory CD4+ T cells from PBMCs. Subset noted: CD45RA-negative fraction. This sequence joins TRBV11-3 and TRBJ2-1, with D possibly TRBD2 on 5 matching bases. CDR3 coding DNA: TGTGCCAGCAGCTTAGGAGGGCGGCAGACGAATGAGCAGTTCTTC. Translation: CASSLGGRQTNEQFF.